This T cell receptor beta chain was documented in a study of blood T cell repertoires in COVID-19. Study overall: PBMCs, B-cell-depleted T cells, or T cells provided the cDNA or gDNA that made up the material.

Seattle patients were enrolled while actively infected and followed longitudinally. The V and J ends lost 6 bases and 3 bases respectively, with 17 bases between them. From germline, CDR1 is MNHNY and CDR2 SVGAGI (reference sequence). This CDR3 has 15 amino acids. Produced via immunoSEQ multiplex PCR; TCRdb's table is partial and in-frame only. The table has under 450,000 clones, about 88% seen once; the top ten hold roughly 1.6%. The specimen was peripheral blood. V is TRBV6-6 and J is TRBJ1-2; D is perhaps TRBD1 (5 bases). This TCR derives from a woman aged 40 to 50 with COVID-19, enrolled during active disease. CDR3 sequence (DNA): TGTGCCAGCAGCCCAGGAGATGGGGCTTACTATGGCTACACCTTC. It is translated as CASSPGDGAYYGYTF.